The 22 T cell receptor beta chains below all came from one sample that was sequenced in a study of monozygotic twins with inflammatory bowel disease. TCRdb reprocessed the 5' RACE reads and keeps a single row for each CDR3 protein, giving no DNA. This table lists more than 350,000 distinct CDR3 sequences. Sequenced sample: blood. The origin of the receptors is a human donor with ulcerative colitis or Crohn's disease, or a healthy co-twin of an affected twin (not recorded which).

The gene calls are TRBV3-1 and TRBJ1-3. The V gene's germline CDR1 is LGHDT and CDR2 YNNKEL (reference sequence). The CDR3 is 14 residues long. This CDR3 is CASTQVQSGNTIYF.

V and J are TRBV21-1 and TRBJ2-2; TCRdb picks TRBD2, but there is no DNA to check that call. TRBV21-1 is designated a pseudogene. This CDR3 is 18 amino acids long. CDR3 residues: CASSKEQGSNGNTGELFF.

The CDR3 loop is CAWTIGTEAFF. This chain uses TRBV30 with TRBJ1-1. This CDR3 has 11 amino acids. Per germline, CDR1 GTSNPN and CDR2 SVGIG (reference sequence).

The chain has TRBV5-1 and TRBJ2-3; without DNA, the TCRdb call of TRBD2 cannot be checked. The CDR3 is 16 residues long. CDR1 and CDR2 (germline): SGHRS, YFSETQ. CDR3 residues: CASSLVLAGEVDTQYF.

This rearrangement joins TRBV29-1 to TRBJ1-1; TCRdb's assignment of TRBD1 cannot be checked, as there is no DNA. Looked up from germline, CDR1 is SQVTM and CDR2 is ANQGSEA. This CDR3 is built from 14 residues. CDR3 amino acids: CSVVGGGGVTEAFF.

This chain links TRBV15 with TRBJ2-7; TCRdb reports TRBD1, a call that lacks DNA to check it against. Germline CDR1 and CDR2: LNHNV and YYDKDF (reference sequence). This CDR3 is 15 amino acids long. CDR3: CATSRPTLRGMEQYF.

The chain links TRBV24-1 to TRBJ1-1. This CDR3 contains 12 residues. Germline CDR1 KGHDR, CDR2 SFDVKD. The CDR3 protein is CATSDGRAEAFF.

The V gene is TRBV7-2, the J gene TRBJ1-2; the TCRdb call, TRBD1, lacks DNA for checking. Germline V CDR1 and CDR2: SGHTA, FQGNSA. The CDR3 is 11 amino acids. CDR3 sequence reads: CASWTGDGYTF.

V is TRBV29-1 and J is TRBJ2-1; TCRdb lists TRBD1, though no DNA is available to test this call. The germline CDR1 and CDR2 sequences are SQVTM and ANQGSEA. The length of the CDR3 is 13 residues. CDR3 amino acids: CSVNRGHYNEQFF.

V gene TRBV7-9 combines with J gene TRBJ2-5; TCRdb's D call of TRBD2 is untestable without DNA. The CDR3 has 13 amino acids. Germline CDR1 is SEHNR and CDR2 is FQNEAQ (reference sequence). Here the CDR3 reads CASRVRPSETQYF.

J is TRBJ1-6 and V is TRBV5-1; TCRdb calls TRBD1, which cannot be checked without DNA. CDR1 and CDR2 (germline): SGHRS, YFSETQ. The CDR3 runs to 13 residues. Here the CDR3 reads CASSSDRLSPLHF.

The chain has TRBV5-1 and TRBJ2-2. The germline CDR1 and CDR2 sequences are SGHRS and YFSETQ. The CDR3 extends over 15 amino acids. This chain's CDR3 is CASSYGLAGSGELFF.

This chain uses TRBV15 with TRBJ2-2. CDR1 and CDR2 from the germline V gene are LNHNV and YYDKDF (reference sequence). The CDR3 totals 15 residues. The CDR3 sequence: CATSRVSRNTGELFF.

This chain connects TRBV5-1 to TRBJ2-7; TCRdb's assignment of TRBD1 cannot be checked, as there is no DNA. Germline V CDR1 and CDR2: SGHRS, YFSETQ. The CDR3 totals 13 residues. CDR3 protein: CASSLDRGGEQYF.

This chain joins TRBV30 and TRBJ2-1; TCRdb designates TRBD2, a call that cannot be tested without DNA. Germline V lookup: CDR1 GTSNPN, CDR2 SVGIG (reference sequence). This CDR3 has 15 amino acids. This CDR3 is CAWSVRASGRNEQFF.

The chain recombines TRBV4-1 with TRBJ2-7; the TCRdb D gene call, TRBD2, has no DNA to confirm it. This CDR3 has 15 residues. The V gene's germline CDR1 is MGHRA and CDR2 YSYEKL. The CDR3 loop reads CASSQAVGGLNEQYF.

The chain links TRBV20-1 to TRBJ2-5; TCRdb proposes TRBD1, but this gene call is untestable without DNA. Germline CDR1 is DFQATT and CDR2 is SNEGSKA (reference sequence). The CDR3 is made up of 15 amino acids. The CDR3 reads CSAYNPGQGKETQYF.

The chain combines TRBV20-1 with TRBJ2-1. The germline CDR1 and CDR2 sequences are DFQATT and SNEGSKA (reference sequence). The CDR3 is made up of 16 amino acids. This CDR3 is CSLRKGSFISYNEQFF.

The chain links TRBV27 to TRBJ2-7. Germline-derived CDR1 and CDR2 are MNHEY and SMNVEV (reference sequence). The CDR3 consists of 13 residues. This chain's CDR3 is CASSLSGAFEQYF.

This rearrangement joins TRBV7-9 to TRBJ2-1. The germline V gene encodes CDR1 SEHNR and CDR2 FQNEAQ (reference sequence). This CDR3 is 15 amino acids long. The CDR3 protein is CASSLGSFSYNEQFF.

The chain links TRBV29-1 to TRBJ1-1. The CDR3 is 12 residues long. Per the germline V gene, CDR1 is SQVTM and CDR2 is ANQGSEA. CDR3 residues: CSVGRTNTEAFF.

The chain is built from TRBV6-1 and TRBJ2-7; TCRdb selects TRBD1, and the lack of DNA leaves this call unchecked. CDR1 and CDR2 (germline): MNHNS, SASEGT. CDR3 length: 15 amino acids. CDR3 protein: CASSPGTVFGYEQYF.